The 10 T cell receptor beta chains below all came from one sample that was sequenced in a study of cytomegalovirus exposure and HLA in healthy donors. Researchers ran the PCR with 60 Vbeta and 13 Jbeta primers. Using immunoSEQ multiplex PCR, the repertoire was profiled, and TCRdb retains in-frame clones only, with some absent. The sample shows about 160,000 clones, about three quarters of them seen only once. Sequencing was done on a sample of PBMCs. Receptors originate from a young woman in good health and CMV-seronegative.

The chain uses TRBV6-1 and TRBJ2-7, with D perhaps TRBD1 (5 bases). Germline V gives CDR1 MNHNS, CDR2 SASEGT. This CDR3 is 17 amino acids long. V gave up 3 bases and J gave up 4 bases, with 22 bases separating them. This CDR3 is CASSEVWGSWSWYEQYF. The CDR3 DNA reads TGTGCCAGCAGTGAGGTGTGGGGCAGCTGGTCTTGGTACGAGCAGTACTTC.

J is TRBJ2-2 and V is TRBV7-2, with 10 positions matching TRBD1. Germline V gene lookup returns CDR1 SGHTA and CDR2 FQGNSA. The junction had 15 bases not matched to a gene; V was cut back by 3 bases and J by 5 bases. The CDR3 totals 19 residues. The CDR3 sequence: CASSFIRDRGPGGTGELFF. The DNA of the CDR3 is TGTGCCAGCAGCTTCATTCGGGACAGGGGCCCCGGGGGTACCGGGGAGCTGTTTTTT.

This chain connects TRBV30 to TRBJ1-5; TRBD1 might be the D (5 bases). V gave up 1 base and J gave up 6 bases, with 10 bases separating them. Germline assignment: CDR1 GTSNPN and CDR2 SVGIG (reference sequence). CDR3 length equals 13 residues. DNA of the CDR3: TGTGCCTGGAGTGGGGGGGGGTCTCAGCCCCAGCATTTT. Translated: CAWSGGGSQPQHF.

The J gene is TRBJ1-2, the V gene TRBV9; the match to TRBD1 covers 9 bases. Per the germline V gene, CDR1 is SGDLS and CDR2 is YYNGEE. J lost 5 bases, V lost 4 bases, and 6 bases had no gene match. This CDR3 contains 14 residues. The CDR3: CASSPGTGRYGYTF. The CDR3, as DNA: TGTGCCAGCAGCCCCGGGACAGGGCGGTATGGCTACACCTTC.

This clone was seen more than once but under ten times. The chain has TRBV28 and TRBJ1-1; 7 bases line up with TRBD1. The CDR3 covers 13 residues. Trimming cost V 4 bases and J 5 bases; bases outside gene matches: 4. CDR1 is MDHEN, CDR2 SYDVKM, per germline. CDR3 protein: CASSWTGLTEAFF. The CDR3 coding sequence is TGTGCCAGCAGTTGGACAGGTTTGACTGAAGCTTTCTTT.

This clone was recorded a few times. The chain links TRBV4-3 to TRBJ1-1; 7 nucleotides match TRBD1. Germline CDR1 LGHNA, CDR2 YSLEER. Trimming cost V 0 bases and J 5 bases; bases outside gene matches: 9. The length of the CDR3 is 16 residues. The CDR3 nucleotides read TGCGCCAGCAGCCAAGAGACGGGACAGACGGGTACTGAAGCTTTCTTT. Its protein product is CASSQETGQTGTEAFF.

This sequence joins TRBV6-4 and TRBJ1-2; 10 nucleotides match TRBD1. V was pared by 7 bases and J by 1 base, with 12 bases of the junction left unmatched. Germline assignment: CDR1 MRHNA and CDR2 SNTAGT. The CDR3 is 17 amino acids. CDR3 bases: TGTGCCAGCACCCCGACTGGGACAGGGGCAATTAACTATGGCTACACCTTC. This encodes CASTPTGTGAINYGYTF.

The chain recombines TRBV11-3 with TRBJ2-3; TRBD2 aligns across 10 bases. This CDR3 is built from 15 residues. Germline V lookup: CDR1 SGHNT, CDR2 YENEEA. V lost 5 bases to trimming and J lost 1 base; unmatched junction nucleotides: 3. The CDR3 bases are TGTGCCAGCAGCCCAACTAGCGGGGGCACAGATACGCAGTATTTT. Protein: CASSPTSGGTDTQYF.

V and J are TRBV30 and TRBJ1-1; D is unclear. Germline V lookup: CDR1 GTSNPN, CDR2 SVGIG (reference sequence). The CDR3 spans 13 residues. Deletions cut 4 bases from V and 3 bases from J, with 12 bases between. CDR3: CAWISRRDTEAFF. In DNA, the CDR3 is TGTGCCTGGATATCAAGACGGGACACTGAAGCTTTCTTT.

The CDR3 here is CASSFHRNLKYGYTF. The CDR3 nucleotides are TGTGCCAGCAGCTTCCACAGGAACCTTAAGTATGGCTACACCTTC. This chain connects TRBV9 to TRBJ1-2; a possible D gene is TRBD1 (5 bases). The CDR3 has 15 amino acids. With 4 bases removed from V and 5 bases from J, the gap between germline ends came to 18 bases. Germline V gene sequence: CDR1 SGDLS, CDR2 YYNGEE.